The T cell receptor (beta chain) described here comes from a study of blood T cell repertoires in COVID-19. CDR3 size: 13 residues. V lost 3 bases to trimming and J lost 10 bases; unmatched junction nucleotides: 8. Repertoires were generated with immunoSEQ multiplex PCR, while TCRdb's copy carries only in-frame clones and drops some. The table records more than 200,000 clones, around four fifths of them present only once. Sequencing used peripheral blood. This chain uses TRBV12-3 or TRBV12-4 with TRBJ1-2; TRBD1 matches at 7 bases. This receptor was identified in a woman of 80 years or more with COVID-19, enrolled during active disease. The CDR3 DNA reads TGTGCCAGCAGTTTCGGAGGGGGCGCCGCCTACACCTTC. It yields the protein CASSFGGGAAYTF.